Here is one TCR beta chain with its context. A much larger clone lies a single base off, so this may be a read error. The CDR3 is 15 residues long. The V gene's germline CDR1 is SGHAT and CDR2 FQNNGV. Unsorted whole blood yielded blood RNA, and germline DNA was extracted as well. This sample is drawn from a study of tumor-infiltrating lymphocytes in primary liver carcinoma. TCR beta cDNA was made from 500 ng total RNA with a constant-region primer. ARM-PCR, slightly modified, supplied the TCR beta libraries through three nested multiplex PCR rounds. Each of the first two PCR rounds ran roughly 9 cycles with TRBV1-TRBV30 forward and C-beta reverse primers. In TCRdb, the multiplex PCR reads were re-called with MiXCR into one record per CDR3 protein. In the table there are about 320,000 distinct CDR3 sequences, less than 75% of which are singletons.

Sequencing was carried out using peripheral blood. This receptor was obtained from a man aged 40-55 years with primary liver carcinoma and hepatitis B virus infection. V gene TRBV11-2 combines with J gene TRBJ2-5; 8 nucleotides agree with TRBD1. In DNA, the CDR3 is TGTGTCAGCAGCTTAGTCCCCGACAGGGGAGAGACCCAGTACTTC. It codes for CVSSLVPDRGETQYF.